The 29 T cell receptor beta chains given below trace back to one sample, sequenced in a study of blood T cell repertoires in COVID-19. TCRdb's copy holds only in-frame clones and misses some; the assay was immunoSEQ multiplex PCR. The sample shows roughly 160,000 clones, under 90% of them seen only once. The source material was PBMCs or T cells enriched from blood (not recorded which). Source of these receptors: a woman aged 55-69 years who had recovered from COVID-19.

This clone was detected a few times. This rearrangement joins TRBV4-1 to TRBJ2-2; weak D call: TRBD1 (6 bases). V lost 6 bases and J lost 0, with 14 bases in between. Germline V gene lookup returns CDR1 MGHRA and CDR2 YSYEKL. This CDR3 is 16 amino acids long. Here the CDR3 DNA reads TGCGCCAGCAGGGGGGCCGGGTTAGCGAACACCGGGGAGCTGTTTTTT. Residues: CASRGAGLANTGELFF.

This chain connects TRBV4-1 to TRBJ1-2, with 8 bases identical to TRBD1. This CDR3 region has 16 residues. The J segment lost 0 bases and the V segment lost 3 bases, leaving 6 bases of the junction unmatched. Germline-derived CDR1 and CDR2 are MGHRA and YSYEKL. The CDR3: CASSQAGTGSNYGYTF. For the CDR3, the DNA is TGCGCCAGCAGCCAGGCCGGGACAGGTTCTAACTATGGCTACACCTTC.

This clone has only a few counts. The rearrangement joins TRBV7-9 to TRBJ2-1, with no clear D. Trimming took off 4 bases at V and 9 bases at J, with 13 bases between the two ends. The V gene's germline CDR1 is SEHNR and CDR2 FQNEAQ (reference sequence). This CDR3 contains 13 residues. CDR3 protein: CASSYISGGEQFF. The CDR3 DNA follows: TGTGCCAGCAGCTACATTTCCGGCGGTGAGCAGTTCTTC.

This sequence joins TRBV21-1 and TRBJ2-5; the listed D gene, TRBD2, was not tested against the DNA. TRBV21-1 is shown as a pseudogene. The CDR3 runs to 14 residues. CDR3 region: CASSKALGGETQYF. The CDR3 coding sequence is TGTGCCAGCAGCAAAGCGCTCGGGGGGGAGACCCAGTACTTC.

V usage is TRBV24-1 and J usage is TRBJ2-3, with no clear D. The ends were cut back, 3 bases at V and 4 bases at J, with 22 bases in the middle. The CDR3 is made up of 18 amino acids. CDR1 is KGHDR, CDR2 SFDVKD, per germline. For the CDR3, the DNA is TGTGCCACCAGTGATACTGTGGCAGGCTCAGTCGGTGCAGATACGCAGTATTTT. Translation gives CATSDTVAGSVGADTQYF.

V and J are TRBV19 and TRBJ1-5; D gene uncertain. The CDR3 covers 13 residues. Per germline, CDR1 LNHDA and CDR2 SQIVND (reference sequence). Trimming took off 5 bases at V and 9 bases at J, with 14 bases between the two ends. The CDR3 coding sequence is TGTGCCAGTAGTGGCAGAACCCCCTCGCCCCAGCATTTT. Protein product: CASSGRTPSPQHF.

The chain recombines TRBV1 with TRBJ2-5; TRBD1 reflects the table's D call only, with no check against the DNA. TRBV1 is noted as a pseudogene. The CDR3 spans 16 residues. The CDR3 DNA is TGCACCAGCAGCCAAGACTACAGGGGGTGCCGGGAGACCCAGTACTTC. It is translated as CTSSQDYRGCRETQYF.

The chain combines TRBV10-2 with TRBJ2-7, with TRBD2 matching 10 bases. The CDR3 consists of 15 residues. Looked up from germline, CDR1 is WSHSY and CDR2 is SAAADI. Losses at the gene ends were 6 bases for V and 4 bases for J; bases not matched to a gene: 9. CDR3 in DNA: TGCGCCAGCAGGGTAGCGGGGGGCTCCATTTACGAGCAGTACTTC. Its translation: CASRVAGGSIYEQYF.

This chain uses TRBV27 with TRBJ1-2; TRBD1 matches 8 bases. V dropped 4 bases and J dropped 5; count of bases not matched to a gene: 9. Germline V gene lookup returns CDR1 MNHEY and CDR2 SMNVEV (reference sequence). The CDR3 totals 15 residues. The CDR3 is CASSSNRQGRYGYTF. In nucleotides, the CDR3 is TGTGCCAGCAGTTCCAATAGACAGGGGAGGTATGGCTACACCTTC.

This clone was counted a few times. This chain's CDR3 is CASSQLQGEAGANVLTF. The DNA of the CDR3 is TGCGCCAGCAGCCAACTACAGGGCGAGGCTGGGGCCAACGTCCTGACTTTC. This chain links TRBV5-1 with TRBJ2-6; weak D call: TRBD1 (6 bases). V lost 4 bases and J lost 2, with 16 bases in between. The CDR3 runs 17 residues. CDR1 and CDR2 from the germline V gene are SGHRS and YFSETQ.

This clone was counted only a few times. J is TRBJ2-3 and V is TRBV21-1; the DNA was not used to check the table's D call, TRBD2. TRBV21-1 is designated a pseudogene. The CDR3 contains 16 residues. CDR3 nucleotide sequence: TGTGCCAGCAGCACGCAAGCGGGGGGTCGGGCAGATACGCAGTATTTT. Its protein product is CASSTQAGGRADTQYF.

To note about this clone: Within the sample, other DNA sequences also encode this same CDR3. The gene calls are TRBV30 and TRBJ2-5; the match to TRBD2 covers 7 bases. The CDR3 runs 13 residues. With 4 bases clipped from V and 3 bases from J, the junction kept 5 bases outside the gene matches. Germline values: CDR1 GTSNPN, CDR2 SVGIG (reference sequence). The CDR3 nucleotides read TGTGCCTGGACACGGGGAGGGAAAGAGACCCAGTACTTC. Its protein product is CAWTRGGKETQYF.

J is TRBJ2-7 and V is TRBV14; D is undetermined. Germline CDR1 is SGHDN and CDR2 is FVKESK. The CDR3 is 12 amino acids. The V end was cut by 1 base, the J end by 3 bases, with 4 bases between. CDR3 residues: CASSQVVYEQYF. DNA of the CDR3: TGTGCCAGCAGCCAAGTAGTCTACGAGCAGTACTTC.

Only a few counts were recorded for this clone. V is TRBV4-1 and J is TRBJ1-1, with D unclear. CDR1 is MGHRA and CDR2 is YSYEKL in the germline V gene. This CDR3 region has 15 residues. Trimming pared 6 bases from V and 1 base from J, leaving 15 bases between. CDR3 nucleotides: TGCGCCAGCAGTCCTCGACATTCCGGGAACACTGAAGCTTTCTTT. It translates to CASSPRHSGNTEAFF.

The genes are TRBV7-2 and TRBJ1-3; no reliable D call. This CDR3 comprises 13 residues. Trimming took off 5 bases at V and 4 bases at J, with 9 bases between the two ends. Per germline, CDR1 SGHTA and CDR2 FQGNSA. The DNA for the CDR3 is TGTGCCAGCAGCCCGCGAGCGGGAAACACCATATATTTT. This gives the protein CASSPRAGNTIYF.

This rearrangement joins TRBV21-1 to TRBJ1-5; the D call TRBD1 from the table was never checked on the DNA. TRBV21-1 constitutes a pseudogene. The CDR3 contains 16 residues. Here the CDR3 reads CASSLREGGNDQPQHF. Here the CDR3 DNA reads TGTGCCAGCAGCCTAAGAGAAGGGGGAAACGATCAGCCCCAGCATTTT.

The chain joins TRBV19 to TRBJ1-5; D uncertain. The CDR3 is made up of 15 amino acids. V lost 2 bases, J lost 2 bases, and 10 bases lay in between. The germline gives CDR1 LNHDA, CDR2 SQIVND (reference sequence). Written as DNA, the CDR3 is TGTGCCAGTAGTATATCAGGTTCGGGCAATCAGCCCCAGCATTTT. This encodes CASSISGSGNQPQHF.

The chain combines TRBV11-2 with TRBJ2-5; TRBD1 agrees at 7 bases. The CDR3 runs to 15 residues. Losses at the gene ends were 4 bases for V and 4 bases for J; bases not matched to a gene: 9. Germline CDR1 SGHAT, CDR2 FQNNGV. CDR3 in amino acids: CASSSNTGETETQYF. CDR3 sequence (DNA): TGTGCCAGCAGCTCAAACACAGGGGAGACAGAGACCCAGTACTTC.

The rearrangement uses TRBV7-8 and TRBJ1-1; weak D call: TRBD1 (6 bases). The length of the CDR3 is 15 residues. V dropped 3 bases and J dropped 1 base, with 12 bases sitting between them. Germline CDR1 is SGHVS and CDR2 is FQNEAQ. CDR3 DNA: TGTGCCAGCAGCTTGGTAGGGGGTCCGAACACTGAAGCTTTCTTT. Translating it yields CASSLVGGPNTEAFF.

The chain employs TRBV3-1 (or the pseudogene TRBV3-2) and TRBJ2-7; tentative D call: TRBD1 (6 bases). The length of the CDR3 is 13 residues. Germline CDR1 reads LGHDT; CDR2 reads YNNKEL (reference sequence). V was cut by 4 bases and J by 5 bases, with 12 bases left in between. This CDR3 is CASSRKGVDEQYF. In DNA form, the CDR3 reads TGTGCCAGCAGCCGAAAGGGGGTGGACGAGCAGTACTTC.

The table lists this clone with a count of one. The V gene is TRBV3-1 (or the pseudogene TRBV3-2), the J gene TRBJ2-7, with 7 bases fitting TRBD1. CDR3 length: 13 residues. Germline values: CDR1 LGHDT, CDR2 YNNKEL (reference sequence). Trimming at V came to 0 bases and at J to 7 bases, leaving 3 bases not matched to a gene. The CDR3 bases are TGTGCCAGCAGCCAAGAAGGGGGCCATGAGCAGTACTTC. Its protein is CASSQEGGHEQYF.

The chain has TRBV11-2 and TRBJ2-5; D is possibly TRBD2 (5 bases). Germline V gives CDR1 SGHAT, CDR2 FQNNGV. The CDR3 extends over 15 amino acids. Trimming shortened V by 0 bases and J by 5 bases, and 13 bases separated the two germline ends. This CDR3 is CASSLDGYRRETQYF. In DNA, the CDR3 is TGTGCCAGCAGCTTAGACGGCTACCGGAGGGAGACCCAGTACTTC.

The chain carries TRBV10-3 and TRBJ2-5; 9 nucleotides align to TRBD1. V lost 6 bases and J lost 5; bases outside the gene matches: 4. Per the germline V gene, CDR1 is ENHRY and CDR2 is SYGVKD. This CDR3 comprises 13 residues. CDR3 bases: TGTGCCATCAGCCGGGACAGGGATGAGACCCAGTACTTC. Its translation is CAISRDRDETQYF.

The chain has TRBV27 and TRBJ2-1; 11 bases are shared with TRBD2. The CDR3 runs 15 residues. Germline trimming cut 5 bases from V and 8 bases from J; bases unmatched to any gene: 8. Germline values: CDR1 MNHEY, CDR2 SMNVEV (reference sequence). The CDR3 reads CASSHLAGGPDEQFF. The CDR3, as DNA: TGTGCCAGCAGTCACTTAGCGGGGGGGCCTGATGAGCAGTTCTTC.

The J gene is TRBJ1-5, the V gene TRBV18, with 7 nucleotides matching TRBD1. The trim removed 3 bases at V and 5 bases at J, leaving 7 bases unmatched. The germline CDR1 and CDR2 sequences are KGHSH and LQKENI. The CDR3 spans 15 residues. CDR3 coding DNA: TGTGCCAGCTCACCCACAGGGGTTGTAGATCAGCCCCAGCATTTT. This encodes CASSPTGVVDQPQHF. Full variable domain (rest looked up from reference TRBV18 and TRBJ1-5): NAGVMQNPRHLVRRRGQEARLRCSPMKGHSHVYWYRQLPEEGLKFMVYLQKENIIDESGMPKERFSAEFPKEGPSILRIQQVVRGDSAAYFCASSPTGVVDQPQHFGDGTRLSIL.

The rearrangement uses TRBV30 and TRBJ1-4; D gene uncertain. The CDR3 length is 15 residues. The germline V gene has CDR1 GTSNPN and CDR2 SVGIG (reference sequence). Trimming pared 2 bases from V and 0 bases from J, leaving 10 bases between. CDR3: CAWSPGKSTNEKLFF. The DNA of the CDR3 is TGTGCCTGGAGTCCGGGAAAATCAACTAATGAAAAACTGTTTTTT.

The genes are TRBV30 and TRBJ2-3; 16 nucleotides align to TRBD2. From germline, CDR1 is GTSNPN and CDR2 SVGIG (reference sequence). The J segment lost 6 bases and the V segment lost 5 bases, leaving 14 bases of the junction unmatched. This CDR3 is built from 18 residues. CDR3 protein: CAWGIGTSGGASWDTQYF. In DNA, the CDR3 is TGTGCCTGGGGAATCGGGACTAGCGGGGGGGCGTCATGGGATACGCAGTATTTT. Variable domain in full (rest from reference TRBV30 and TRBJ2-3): SQTIHQWPATLVQPVGSPLSLECTVEGTSNPNLYWYRQAAGRGLQLLFYSVGIGQISSEVPQNLSASRPQDRQFILSSKKLLLSDSGFYLCAWGIGTSGGASWDTQYFGPGTRLTVL.

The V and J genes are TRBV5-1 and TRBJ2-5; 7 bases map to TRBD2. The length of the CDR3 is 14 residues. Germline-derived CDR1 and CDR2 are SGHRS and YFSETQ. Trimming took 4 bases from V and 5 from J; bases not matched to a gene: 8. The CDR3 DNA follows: TGCGCCAGCAGCCAACAAGGACTAGGCGAGACCCAGTACTTC. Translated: CASSQQGLGETQYF.

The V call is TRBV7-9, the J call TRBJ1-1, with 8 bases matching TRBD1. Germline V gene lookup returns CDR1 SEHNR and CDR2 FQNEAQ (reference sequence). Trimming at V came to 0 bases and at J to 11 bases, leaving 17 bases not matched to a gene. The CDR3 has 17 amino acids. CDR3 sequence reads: CASSLAYPAGGTIGAFF. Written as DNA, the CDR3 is TGTGCCAGCAGCTTAGCGTACCCCGCAGGGGGCACAATTGGGGCTTTCTTT.